This T cell receptor beta chain was profiled in a study of blood T cell repertoires in COVID-19. The CDR3 extends over 16 amino acids. Germline V gives CDR1 SGHTA, CDR2 FQGNSA. The V gene end was trimmed by 4 bases and the J gene end by 1 base; junction bases not matched to a gene: 7. Using immunoSEQ multiplex PCR, the repertoire was profiled, and TCRdb retains in-frame clones only, with some absent. The sample yields tens of thousands of clones, less than 85% seen once. The chain is built from TRBV7-2 and TRBJ2-3; 8 positions agree with TRBD2. Material: peripheral blood. This receptor was identified in a woman of 80 years or more with acute or convalescent COVID-19. In nucleotides, the CDR3 is TGTGCCAGCAGCTCGACCGGGACTAGAGGCACAGATACGCAGTATTTT. Amino acid sequence: CASSSTGTRGTDTQYF.